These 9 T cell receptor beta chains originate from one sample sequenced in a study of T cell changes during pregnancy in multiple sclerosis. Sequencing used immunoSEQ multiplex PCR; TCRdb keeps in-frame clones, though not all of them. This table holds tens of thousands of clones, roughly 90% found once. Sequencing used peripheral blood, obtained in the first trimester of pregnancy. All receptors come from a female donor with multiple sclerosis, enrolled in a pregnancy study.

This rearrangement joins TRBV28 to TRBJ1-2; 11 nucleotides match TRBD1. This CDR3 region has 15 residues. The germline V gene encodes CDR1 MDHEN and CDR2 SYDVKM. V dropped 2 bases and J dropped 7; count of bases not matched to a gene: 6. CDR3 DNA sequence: TGTGCCAGCAGTTTAAGGGACAGGGGGTCGGTTGGCTACACCTTC. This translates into CASSLRDRGSVGYTF.

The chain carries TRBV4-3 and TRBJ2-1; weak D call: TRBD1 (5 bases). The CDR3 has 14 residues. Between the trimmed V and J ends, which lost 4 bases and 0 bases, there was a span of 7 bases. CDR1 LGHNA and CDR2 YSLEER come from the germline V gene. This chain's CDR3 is CASSRQLSYNEQFF. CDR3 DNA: TGCGCCAGCAGCCGACAGCTCTCCTACAATGAGCAGTTCTTC.

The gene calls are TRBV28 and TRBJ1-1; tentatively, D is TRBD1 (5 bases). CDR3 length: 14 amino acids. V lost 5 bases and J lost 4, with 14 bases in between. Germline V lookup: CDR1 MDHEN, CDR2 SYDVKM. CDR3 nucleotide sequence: TGTGCCAGCAGTGTCGCAGGGTTCGCCACTGAAGCTTTCTTT. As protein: CASSVAGFATEAFF.

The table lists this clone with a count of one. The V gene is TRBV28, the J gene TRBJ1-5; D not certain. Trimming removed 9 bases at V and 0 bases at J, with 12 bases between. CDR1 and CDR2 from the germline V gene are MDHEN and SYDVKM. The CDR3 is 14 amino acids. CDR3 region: CASCLVYSNQPQHF. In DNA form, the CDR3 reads TGTGCCAGTTGCCTAGTTTATAGCAATCAGCCCCAGCATTTT.

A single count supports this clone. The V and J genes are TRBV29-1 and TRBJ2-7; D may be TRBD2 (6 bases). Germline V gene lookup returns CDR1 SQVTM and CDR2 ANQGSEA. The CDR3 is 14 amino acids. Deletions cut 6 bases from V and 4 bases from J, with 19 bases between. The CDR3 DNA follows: TGCAGCGTCCGGGGGACCAACTGGGGTTACGAGCAGTACTTC. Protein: CSVRGTNWGYEQYF.

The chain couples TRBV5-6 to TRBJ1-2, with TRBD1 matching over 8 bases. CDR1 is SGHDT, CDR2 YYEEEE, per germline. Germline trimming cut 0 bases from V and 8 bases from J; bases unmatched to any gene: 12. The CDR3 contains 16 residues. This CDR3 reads CASSLGPSTDRAGYTF. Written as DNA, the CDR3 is TGTGCCAGCAGCTTGGGGCCTTCCACGGACAGGGCCGGCTACACCTTC. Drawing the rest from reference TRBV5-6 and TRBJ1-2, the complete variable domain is DAGVTQSPTHLIKTRGQQVTLRCSPKSGHDTVSWYQQALGQGPQFIFQYYEEEERQRGNFPDRFSGHQFPNYSSELNVNALLLGDSALYLCASSLGPSTDRAGYTFGSGTRLTVV.

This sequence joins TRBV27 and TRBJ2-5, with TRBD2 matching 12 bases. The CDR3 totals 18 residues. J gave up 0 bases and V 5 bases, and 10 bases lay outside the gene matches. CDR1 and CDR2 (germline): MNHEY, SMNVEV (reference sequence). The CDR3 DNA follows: TGTGCCAGCAGTCGTGTGCTAGCGGGAGGGCCGGACCAAGAGACCCAGTACTTC. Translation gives CASSRVLAGGPDQETQYF.

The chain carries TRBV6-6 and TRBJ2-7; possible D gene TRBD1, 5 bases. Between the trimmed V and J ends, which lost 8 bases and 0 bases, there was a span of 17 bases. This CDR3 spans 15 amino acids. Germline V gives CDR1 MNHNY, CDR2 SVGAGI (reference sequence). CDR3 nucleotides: TGTGCCAGCTCTCTGGGGCAGAGCTTCTCCTACGAGCAGTACTTC. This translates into CASSLGQSFSYEQYF.

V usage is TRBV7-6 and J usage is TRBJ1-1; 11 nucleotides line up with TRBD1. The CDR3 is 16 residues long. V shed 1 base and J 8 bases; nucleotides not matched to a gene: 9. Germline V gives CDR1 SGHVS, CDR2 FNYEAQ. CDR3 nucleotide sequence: TGTGCCAGCAGCTTAGGGGGTCCGGGACAGGGGGGAGAAGCTTTCTTT. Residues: CASSLGGPGQGGEAFF.